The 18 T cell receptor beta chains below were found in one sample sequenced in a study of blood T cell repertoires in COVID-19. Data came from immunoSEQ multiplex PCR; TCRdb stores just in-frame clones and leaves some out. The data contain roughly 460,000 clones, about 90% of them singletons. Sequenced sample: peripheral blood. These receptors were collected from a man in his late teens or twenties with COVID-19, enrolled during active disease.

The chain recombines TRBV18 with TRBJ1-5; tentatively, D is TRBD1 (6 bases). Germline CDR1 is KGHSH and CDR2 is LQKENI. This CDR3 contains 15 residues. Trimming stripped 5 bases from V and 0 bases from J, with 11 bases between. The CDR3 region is CASSMLGASNQPQHF. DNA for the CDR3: TGTGCCAGCTCAATGCTGGGGGCTAGCAATCAGCCCCAGCATTTT.

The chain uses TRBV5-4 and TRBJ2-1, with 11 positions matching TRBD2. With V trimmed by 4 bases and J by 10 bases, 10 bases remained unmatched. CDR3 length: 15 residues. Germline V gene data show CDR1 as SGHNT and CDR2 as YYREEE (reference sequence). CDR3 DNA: TGTGCCAGCAGCCCCAGGAAGGGACTAGCGGACGAGCAGTTCTTC. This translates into CASSPRKGLADEQFF.

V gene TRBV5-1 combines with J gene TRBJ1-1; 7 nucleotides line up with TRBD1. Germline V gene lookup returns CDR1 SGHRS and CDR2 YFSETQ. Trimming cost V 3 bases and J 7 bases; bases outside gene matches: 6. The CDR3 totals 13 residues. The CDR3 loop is CASSSTGDGEAFF. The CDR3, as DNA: TGCGCCAGCAGCTCCACAGGGGACGGTGAAGCTTTCTTT.

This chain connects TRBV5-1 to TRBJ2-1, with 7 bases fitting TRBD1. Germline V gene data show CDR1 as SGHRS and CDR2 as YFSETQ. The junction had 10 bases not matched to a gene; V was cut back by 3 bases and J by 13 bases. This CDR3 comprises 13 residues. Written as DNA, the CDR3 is TGCGCCAGCAGCTCCGAAGGGGGCGGAGGCCAGTTCTTC. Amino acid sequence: CASSSEGGGGQFF. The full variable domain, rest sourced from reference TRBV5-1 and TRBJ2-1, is KAGVTQTPRYLIKTRGQQVTLSCSPISGHRSVSWYQQTPGQGLQFLFEYFSETQRNKGNFPGRFSGRQFSNSRSEMNVSTLELGDSALYLCASSSEGGGGQFFGPGTRLTVL.

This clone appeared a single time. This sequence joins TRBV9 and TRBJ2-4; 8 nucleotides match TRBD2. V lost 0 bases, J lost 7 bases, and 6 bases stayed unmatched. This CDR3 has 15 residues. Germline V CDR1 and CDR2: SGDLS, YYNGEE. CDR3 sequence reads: CASSVATSGRNIQYF. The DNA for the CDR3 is TGTGCCAGCAGCGTAGCAACTAGCGGAAGGAACATTCAGTACTTC. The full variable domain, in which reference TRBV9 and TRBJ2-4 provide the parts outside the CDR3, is DSGVTQTPKHLITATGQRVTLRCSPRSGDLSVYWYQQSLDQGLQFLIQYYNGEERAKGNILERFSAQQFPDLHSELNLSSLELGDSALYFCASSVATSGRNIQYFGAGTRLSVL.

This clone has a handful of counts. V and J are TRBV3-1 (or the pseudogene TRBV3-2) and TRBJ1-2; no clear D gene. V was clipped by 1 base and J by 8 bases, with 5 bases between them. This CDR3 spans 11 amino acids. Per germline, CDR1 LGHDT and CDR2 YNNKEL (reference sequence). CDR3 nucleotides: TGTGCCAGCAGCCAAGGCGTGGGCTACACCTTC. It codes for CASSQGVGYTF.

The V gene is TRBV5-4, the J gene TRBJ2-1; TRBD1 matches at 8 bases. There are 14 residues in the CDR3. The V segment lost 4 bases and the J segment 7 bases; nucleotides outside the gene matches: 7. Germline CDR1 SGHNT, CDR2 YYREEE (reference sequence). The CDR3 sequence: CASSTRTGMNEQFF. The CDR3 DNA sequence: TGTGCCAGCAGCACCCGGACAGGGATGAATGAGCAGTTCTTC.

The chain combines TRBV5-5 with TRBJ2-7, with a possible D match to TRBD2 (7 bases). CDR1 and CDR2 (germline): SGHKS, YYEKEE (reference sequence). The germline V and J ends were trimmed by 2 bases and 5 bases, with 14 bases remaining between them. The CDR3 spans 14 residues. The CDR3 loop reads CASSFGQGRDEQYF. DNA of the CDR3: TGTGCCAGCAGCTTTGGTCAGGGGAGGGACGAGCAGTACTTC.

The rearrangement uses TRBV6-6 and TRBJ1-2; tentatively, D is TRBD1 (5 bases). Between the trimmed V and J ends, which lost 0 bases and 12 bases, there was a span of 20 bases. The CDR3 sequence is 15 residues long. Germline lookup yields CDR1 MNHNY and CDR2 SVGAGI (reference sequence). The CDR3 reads CASSYSIEVGGAHTF. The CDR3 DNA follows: TGTGCCAGCAGTTACTCGATTGAGGTTGGTGGGGCGCACACCTTC.

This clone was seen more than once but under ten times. The CDR3 is CASSWQGDSGNTIYF. The CDR3 bases are TGTGCCAGCAGCTGGCAGGGGGACTCTGGAAACACCATATATTTT. The V call is TRBV5-5, the J call TRBJ1-3; TRBD1 agrees at 7 bases. Germline CDR1 and CDR2: SGHKS and YYEKEE (reference sequence). V was pared by 3 bases and J by 0 bases, with 3 bases of the junction left unmatched. The CDR3 runs 15 residues. The entire variable domain, with the rest obtained from reference TRBV5-5 and TRBJ1-3, is as follows: DAGVTQSPTHLIKTRGQQVTLRCSPISGHKSVSWYQQVLGQGPQFIFQYYEKEERGRGNFPDRFSARQFPNYSSELNVNALLLGDSALYLCASSWQGDSGNTIYFGEGSWLTVV.

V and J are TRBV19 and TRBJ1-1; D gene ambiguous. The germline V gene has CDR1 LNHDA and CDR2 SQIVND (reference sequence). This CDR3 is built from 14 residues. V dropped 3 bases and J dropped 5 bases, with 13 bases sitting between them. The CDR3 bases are TGTGCCAGTAGTATTCGACATCCCGTGACTGAAGCTTTCTTT. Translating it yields CASSIRHPVTEAFF.

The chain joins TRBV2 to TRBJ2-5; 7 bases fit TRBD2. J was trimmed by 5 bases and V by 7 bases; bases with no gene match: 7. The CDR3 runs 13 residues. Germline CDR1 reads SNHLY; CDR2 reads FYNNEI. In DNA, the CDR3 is TGTGCCAGCATCCGGGCGGGGGAGGAGACCCAGTACTTC. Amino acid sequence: CASIRAGEETQYF.

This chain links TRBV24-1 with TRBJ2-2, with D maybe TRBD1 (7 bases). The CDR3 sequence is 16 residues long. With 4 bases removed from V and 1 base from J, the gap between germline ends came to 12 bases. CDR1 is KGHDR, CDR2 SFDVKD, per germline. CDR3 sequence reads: CATSDPGGKNTGELFF. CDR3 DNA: TGTGCCACCAGTGACCCAGGGGGGAAGAACACCGGGGAGCTGTTTTTT.

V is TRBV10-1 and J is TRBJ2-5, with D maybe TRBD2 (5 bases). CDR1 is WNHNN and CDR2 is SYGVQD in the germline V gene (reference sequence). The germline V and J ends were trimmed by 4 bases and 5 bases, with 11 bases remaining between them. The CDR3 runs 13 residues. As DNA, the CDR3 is TGCGCCAGCAGTGTCGGGGTTGATGAGACCCAGTACTTC. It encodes CASSVGVDETQYF.

CDR3 loop: CASSSGNEQFF. The DNA for the CDR3 is TGTGCCAGCAGCTCAGGTAATGAGCAGTTCTTC. This chain uses TRBV5-4 with TRBJ2-1; D uncertain. Deletions cut 3 bases from V and 7 bases from J, with 5 bases between. Germline V gives CDR1 SGHNT, CDR2 YYREEE (reference sequence). The CDR3 loop spans 11 amino acids. Complete variable domain (other parts from reference TRBV5-4 and TRBJ2-1): ETGVTQSPTHLIKTRGQQVTLRCSSQSGHNTVSWYQQALGQGPQFIFQYYREEENGRGNFPPRFSGLQFPNYSSELNVNALELDDSALYLCASSSGNEQFFGPGTRLTVL.

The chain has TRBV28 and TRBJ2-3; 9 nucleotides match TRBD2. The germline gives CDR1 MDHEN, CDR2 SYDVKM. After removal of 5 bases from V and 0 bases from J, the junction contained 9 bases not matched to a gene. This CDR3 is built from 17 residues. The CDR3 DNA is TGTGCCAGCAGTCCGCCGCGGGGGGGGCGGAGCACAGATACGCAGTATTTT. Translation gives CASSPPRGGRSTDTQYF.

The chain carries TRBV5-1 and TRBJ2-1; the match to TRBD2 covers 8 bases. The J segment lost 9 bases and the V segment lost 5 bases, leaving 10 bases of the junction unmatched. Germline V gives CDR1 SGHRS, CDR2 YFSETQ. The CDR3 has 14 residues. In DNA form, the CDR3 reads TGCGCCAGCAGAGCGAGCGGGAGAAGGATTGAGCAGTTCTTC. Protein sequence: CASRASGRRIEQFF.

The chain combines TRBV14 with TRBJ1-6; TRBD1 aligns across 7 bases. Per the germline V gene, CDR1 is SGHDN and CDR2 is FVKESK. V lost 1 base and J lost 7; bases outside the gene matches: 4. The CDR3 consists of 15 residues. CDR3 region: CASSQGQGINSPLHF. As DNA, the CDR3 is TGTGCCAGCAGCCAAGGACAGGGAATCAATTCACCCCTCCACTTT.